This is a list of T cell receptor beta chains from one sample in a study of shared clonotypes between healthy human individuals. Assay: immunoSEQ multiplex PCR; the TCRdb copy retains only in-frame clones and omits some. The repertoire holds approximately 720,000 clones, with about two thirds as singletons. Sample: memory CD4+ T cells sorted from blood. All receptors come from a woman in her twenties or thirties in good health. Both conserved end residues are trimmed from each CDR3.

V	J	CDR3
TRBV11-1	TRBJ2-1	ASSLAAGTRREQF
TRBV29-1	TRBJ2-1	SVAREYRRQF
TRBV6-5	TRBJ2-2	ASNPTSFPGELF
TRBV7-2	TRBJ2-1	ASSLGGQFNEQF
TRBV7-6	TRBJ1-2	ASSPNRDNLPTNYGYT
TRBV4-2	TRBJ1-1	ASSQGGGRDTEAF
TRBV7-2	TRBJ2-2	ASSLLGGTGELF
TRBV6-5	TRBJ2-7	ASSSPGQGWEQY
TRBV19	TRBJ1-2	ASNPDSVVGGYT
TRBV7-2	TRBJ2-1	ASRYGLAESNEQF
TRBV6-7	TRBJ1-1	ASSKKLNTEAF
TRBV10-2	TRBJ2-1	ASSEDRRSEF
TRBV7-6	TRBJ1-4	ASSLTGGENEKLF
TRBV30	TRBJ2-3	ASRGDTQY
TRBV18	TRBJ2-5	ASSGAQGRQETQY
TRBV6-5	TRBJ1-4	ASSYSGLPNEKLF
TRBV15	TRBJ2-1	ATSSRTTSLGEQF
TRBV13	TRBJ2-3	ASSLNQRADTQY
TRBV4-1	TRBJ2-6	ASSQRGGGANVLT
TRBV18	TRBJ1-2	ASSPNRDFAGGNYGYT
TRBV5-6	TRBJ2-1	ASSLDGLAGVGNEQF
TRBV5-1	TRBJ2-1	ASSQQTGTYNEQF
TRBV7-9	TRBJ2-1	ASSPPDRQYNEQF
TRBV19	TRBJ1-3	ASKQGFNSGNTIY